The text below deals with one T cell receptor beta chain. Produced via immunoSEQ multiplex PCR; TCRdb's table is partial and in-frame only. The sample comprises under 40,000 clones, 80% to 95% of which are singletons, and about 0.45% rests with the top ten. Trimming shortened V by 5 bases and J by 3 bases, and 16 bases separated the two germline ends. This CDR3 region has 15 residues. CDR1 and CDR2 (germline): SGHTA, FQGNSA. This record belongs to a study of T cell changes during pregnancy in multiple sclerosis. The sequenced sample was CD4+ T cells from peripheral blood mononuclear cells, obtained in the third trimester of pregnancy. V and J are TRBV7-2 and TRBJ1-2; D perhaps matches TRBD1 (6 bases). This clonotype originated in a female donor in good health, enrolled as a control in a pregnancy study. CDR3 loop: CASSLLMGAHYGYTF. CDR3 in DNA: TGTGCCAGCAGCCTATTGATGGGGGCTCACTATGGCTACACCTTC.